The sequence of this TCR beta chain was determined in a study of cytotoxic CD8 clonotypes in ibrutinib-treated CLL. TCRdb's copy holds only in-frame clones and misses some; the assay was immunoSEQ multiplex PCR. This sample yields under 300,000 clones, of which 76% are seen a single time; roughly 5% belongs to the top ten. The sequence was collected from a human donor with chronic lymphocytic leukemia. Sequenced here: PBMCs, sampled at disease progression, from a patient treated with ibrutinib.

The CDR3 sequence is CASSFARVEHF. In DNA, the CDR3 is TGTGCCAGCAGTTTCGCAAGGGTAGAGCATTTT. V and J are TRBV2 and TRBJ1-5; D ambiguous. V dropped 5 bases and J dropped 14 bases, with 13 bases sitting between them. There are 11 residues in the CDR3. The germline V gene encodes CDR1 SNHLY and CDR2 FYNNEI.